This TCR beta chain was obtained from a study of CD8 T cells in Susac syndrome. Background on the study: Among the Susac syndrome patients who underwent sequencing, five or six had clinically active disease, while eight or nine of them were in remission.

V lost 8 bases and J lost 0, with 10 bases in between. Germline CDR1 is MDHEN and CDR2 is SYDVKM. The length of the CDR3 is 13 residues. Bulk CD8+ and CD4+ cells came from magnetic negative isolation; CD8+ TEMRA by FACS. Random hexamers were used to reverse transcribe roughly 0.45 to 1 ug of RNA. TCRdb reanalysed the immunoSEQ multiplex PCR reads using MiXCR and keeps one entry per CDR3 protein. This sample has 170,000 or so distinct CDR3 sequences; about 96% occur once, and the top ten carry approximately 0.12%. The origin of this receptor is a human donor with Susac syndrome. Sequenced material: CD4+ T cells from PBMCs. The J gene is TRBJ2-5, the V gene TRBV28; D may match TRBD1 or TRBD2 (5 bases each). For the CDR3, the DNA is TGTGCCAGCGTCGGGACGAACCAAGAGACCCAGTACTTC. The encoded protein is CASVGTNQETQYF.